This T cell receptor (beta chain) appears in the sequencing data of a study of shared clonotypes between healthy human individuals. This clone occurred a few times. What it binds is not known. Generated by immunoSEQ multiplex PCR, the TCRdb table keeps only in-frame clones and is missing some. Among 950,000 to 1,300,000 clones listed, about 74% were seen once. Regarding the study as a whole: Generally, estimated richness proved larger in naive subsets than it did in memory subsets.

Sample: memory CD4+ T cells sorted from blood. Subset given: CD45RA-negative fraction. The clonotype originates from a man in his late teens or twenties in good health.

CDR3 in amino acids: CASSQSGQPQHF. The CDR3 coding sequence is TGTGCCAGCAGCCAATCTGGGCAGCCCCAGCATTTT. The rearrangement uses TRBV7-9 and TRBJ1-5, with D unresolved. This CDR3 has 12 residues. Trimming removed 5 bases at V and 7 bases at J, with 9 bases between. Germline CDR1 reads SEHNR; CDR2 reads FQNEAQ (reference sequence).